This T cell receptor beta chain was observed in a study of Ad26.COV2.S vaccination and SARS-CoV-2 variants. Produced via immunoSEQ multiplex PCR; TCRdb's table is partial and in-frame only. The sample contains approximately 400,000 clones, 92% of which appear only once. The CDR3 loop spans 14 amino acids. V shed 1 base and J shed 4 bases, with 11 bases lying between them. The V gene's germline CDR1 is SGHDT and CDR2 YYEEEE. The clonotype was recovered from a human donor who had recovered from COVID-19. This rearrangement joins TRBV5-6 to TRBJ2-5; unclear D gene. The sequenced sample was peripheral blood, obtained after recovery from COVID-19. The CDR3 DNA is TGTGCCAGCAGCTTGCCAAGGAGCGCAGAGACCCAGTACTTC. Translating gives CASSLPRSAETQYF.